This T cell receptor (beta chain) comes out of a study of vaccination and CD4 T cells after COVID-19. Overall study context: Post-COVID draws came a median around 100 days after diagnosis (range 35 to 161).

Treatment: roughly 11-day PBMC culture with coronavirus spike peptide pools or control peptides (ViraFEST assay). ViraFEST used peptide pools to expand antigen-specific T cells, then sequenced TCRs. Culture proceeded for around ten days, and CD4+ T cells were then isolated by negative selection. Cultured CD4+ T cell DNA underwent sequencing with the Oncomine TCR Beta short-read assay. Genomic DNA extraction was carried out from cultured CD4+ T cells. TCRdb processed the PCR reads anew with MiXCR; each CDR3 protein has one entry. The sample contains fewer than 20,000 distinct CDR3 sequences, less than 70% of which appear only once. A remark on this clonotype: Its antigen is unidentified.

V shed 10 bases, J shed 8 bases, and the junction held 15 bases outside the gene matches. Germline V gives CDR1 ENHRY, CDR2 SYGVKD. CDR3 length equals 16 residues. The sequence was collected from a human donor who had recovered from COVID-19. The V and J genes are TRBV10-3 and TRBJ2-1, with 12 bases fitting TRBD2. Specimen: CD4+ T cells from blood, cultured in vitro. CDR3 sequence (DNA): TGTGCCAGCGGGACTAGCGGGTCCCGGATCGTAGATGAGCAGTTCTTC. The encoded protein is CASGTSGSRIVDEQFF.